The 4 T cell receptor beta chains given below trace back to one sample, sequenced in a study of regulatory T cells in long-lasting Graves disease. Time point meaning: newly diagnosed GD, antithyroid drugs for less than 3 months. After RNA was extracted from PBMCs, the TCR library was made from it. Library construction for TCR beta used iRepertoire HTBI primers and Arm-PCR of CDR3 regions. TCRdb called the multiplex PCR reads again in MiXCR, with one record for every CDR3 protein. Of roughly 400,000 distinct CDR3 sequences listed, less than 20% are singletons. The sample was also reused in another study, on T cells in Graves' hyperthyroidism and ophthalmopathy.

The sequences come from peripheral blood mononuclear cells (PBMCs), collected at new diagnosis, from a patient treated with antithyroid drugs. The receptor source for this set is a woman aged 18-29 years with Graves disease.

This clonotype was counted only a few times. J is TRBJ2-3 and V is TRBV11-2; 7 nucleotides agree with TRBD2. Germline V gene lookup returns CDR1 SGHAT and CDR2 FQNNGV. This CDR3 has 20 residues. Losses at the gene ends were 4 bases for V and 4 bases for J; bases not matched to a gene: 23. CDR3 in amino acids: CASSSVIWANRAGDADTQYF. CDR3 sequence (DNA): TGTGCCAGCAGCTCCGTTATATGGGCCAATAGGGCGGGAGACGCAGATACGCAGTATTTT.

This clonotype was seen ten or more times. The rearrangement joins TRBV3-1 to TRBJ2-1; possible D gene TRBD2, 6 bases. CDR3 length equals 15 residues. The V end was cut by 3 bases, the J end by 5 bases, with 14 bases between. CDR1 LGHDT and CDR2 YNNKEL come from the germline V gene (reference sequence). The CDR3 DNA reads TGTGCCAGCAGCCACCGCGGGACGCTAAACAATGAGCAGTTCTTC. Amino acid sequence: CASSHRGTLNNEQFF.

Ten or more counts support this clonotype. The J gene is TRBJ2-2, the V gene TRBV11-2, with TRBD2 identical over 9 bases. V shed 1 base and J 0 bases; nucleotides not matched to a gene: 12. In germline, CDR1 is SGHAT, CDR2 FQNNGV. The CDR3 is 20 amino acids. In DNA, the CDR3 is TGTGCCAGCAGCTTAGCCCTTCCTAGCGGGACCGTTTCGAACACCGGGGAGCTGTTTTTT. Translated, it gives CASSLALPSGTVSNTGELFF.

This sequence joins TRBV15 and TRBJ2-5, with TRBD1 matching over 10 bases. The CDR3 runs to 15 residues. Germline loops: CDR1 LNHNV, CDR2 YYDKDF (reference sequence). The junction had 3 bases not matched to a gene; V was cut back by 3 bases and J by 2 bases. CDR3 sequence (DNA): TGTGCCACCAGCAGGAAGGACAGGGGGCAAGAGACCCAGTACTTC. Its translation: CATSRKDRGQETQYF.